This T cell receptor beta chain originates from a study of blood T cell repertoires in COVID-19. On the study more broadly: Acute and convalescent COVID-19 specimens originated in the United States, Italy and Spain. PBMCs, B-cell-depleted T cells, or T cells were the source of the cDNA or gDNA that made up the material.

This clone was seen once. The germline gives CDR1 SGHDN, CDR2 FVKESK. CDR3 length equals 13 residues. J lost 14 bases, V lost 1 base, and 8 bases had no gene match. Under the authors' procedure: Reference gene primer amplification yielded estimated nucleated cell counts. Repertoires were generated with immunoSEQ multiplex PCR, while TCRdb's copy carries only in-frame clones and drops some. That table gives V, J and clone size, and the DNA gave D and trimming. This table holds more than 200,000 clones, around 84% found once. The sample taken for sequencing was peripheral blood. The V and J genes are TRBV14 and TRBJ2-1; 7 nucleotides align to TRBD1. The sequence came from a man aged 45-65 years with acute or convalescent COVID-19. The chain's CDR3 is CASSQGPGQVEFF. The DNA for the CDR3 is TGTGCCAGCAGCCAAGGCCCTGGACAGGTGGAGTTCTTC.